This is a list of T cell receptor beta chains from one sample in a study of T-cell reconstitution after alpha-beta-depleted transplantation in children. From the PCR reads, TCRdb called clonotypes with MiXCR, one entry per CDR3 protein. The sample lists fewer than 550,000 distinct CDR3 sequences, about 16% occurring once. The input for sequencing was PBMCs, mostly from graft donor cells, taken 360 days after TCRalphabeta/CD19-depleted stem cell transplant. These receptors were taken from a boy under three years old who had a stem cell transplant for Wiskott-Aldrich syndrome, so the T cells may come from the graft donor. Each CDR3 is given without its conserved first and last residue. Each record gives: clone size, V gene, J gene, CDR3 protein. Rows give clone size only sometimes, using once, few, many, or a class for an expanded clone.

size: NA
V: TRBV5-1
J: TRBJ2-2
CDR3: ASSPGYPLNTGELF

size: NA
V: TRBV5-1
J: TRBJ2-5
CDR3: ASSSGLAETQY

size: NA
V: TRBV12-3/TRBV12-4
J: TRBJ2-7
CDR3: ASSSTSGSRVYEQY

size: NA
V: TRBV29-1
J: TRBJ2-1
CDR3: SVEECWEREGRFCNEQF

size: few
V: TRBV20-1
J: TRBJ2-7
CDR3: SARSRTGWELYEQY

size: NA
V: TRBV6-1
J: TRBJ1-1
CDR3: ASSPSRVRANTEAF

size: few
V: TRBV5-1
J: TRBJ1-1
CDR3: ASKGPNTEAF

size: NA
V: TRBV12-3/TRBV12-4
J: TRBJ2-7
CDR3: ASSNPIYEQY

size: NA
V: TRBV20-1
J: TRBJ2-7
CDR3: SVGHSYEQY

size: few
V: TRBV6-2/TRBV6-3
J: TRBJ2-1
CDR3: ASRLAGGYSLQF

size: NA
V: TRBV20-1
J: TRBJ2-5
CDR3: SACLTIWPQETQY

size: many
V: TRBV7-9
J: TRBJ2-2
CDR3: ASSPRGSAGELF

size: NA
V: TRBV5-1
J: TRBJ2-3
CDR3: ASSLVLAGAFLADTQY

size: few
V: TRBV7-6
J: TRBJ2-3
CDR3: ASSLGEDTQY

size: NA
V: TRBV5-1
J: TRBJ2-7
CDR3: ASSLNFRGSLSSYEQY

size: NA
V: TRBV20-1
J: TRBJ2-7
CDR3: SAETGIRGYEQY

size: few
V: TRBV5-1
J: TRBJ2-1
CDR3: ASSFRTHYNEQF

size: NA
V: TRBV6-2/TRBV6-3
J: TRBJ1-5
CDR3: ASSYSSRVYSNQPQH

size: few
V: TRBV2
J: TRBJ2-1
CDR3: ASSAPDRGRDEQF